Listed here are 31 T cell receptor beta chains from one sample, sequenced in a study of T-cell reconstitution after alpha-beta-depleted transplantation in children. The authors prepared the TCRbeta library with unique molecular identifiers. TCRdb re-called the PCR reads through MiXCR, storing one row per CDR3 protein. The profile shows more than 300,000 distinct CDR3 sequences, 16% of them singletons. Material: PBMCs, mostly from graft donor cells, obtained 360 days after TCRalphabeta/CD19-depleted stem cell transplant. The receptor set was obtained from a male patient under 10 years old who had a stem cell transplant for acute lymphoblastic leukemia, so the T cells may come from the graft donor.

This chain's CDR3 is CASSRRDLVQETQYF. As DNA, the CDR3 is TGTGCCAGCTCGCGGCGGGACTTGGTACAAGAGACCCAGTACTTC. This chain connects TRBV18 to TRBJ2-5, with D possibly matching TRBD2 (6 bases). CDR3 size: 15 residues. Between the trimmed V and J ends, which lost 6 bases and 2 bases, there was a span of 16 bases. From germline, CDR1 is KGHSH and CDR2 LQKENI.

V usage is TRBV6-5 and J usage is TRBJ2-3; possible D gene TRBD1, 5 bases. Trimming took off 0 bases at V and 2 bases at J, with 9 bases between the two ends. Germline V gives CDR1 MNHEY, CDR2 SVGAGI. The CDR3 runs to 15 residues. The CDR3 is CASSYSGQYTDTQYF. CDR3 sequence (DNA): TGTGCCAGCAGTTACTCGGGGCAGTACACAGATACGCAGTATTTT.

This clonotype was counted at least ten times. The chain joins TRBV11-2 to TRBJ2-1, with D maybe TRBD2 (5 bases). The V and J ends lost 5 bases and 1 base respectively, with 15 bases between them. CDR1 and CDR2 from the germline V gene are SGHAT and FQNNGV. The CDR3 loop spans 16 amino acids. CDR3 residues: CASSLGLSASYNEQFF. The CDR3 DNA follows: TGTGCCAGCAGCCTAGGACTGAGCGCGTCCTACAATGAGCAGTTCTTC.

The V gene is TRBV5-1, the J gene TRBJ2-1; 7 positions match TRBD2. The CDR3 runs 14 residues. Germline values: CDR1 SGHRS, CDR2 YFSETQ. V was clipped by 4 bases and J by 6 bases; unmatched bases: 7. The CDR3 here is CASSATSVGNEQFF. The CDR3 coding sequence is TGCGCCAGCAGCGCTACTAGCGTGGGCAATGAGCAGTTCTTC. Using reference TRBV5-1 and TRBJ2-1 for the parts outside the CDR3, the full variable domain is KAGVTQTPRYLIKTRGQQVTLSCSPISGHRSVSWYQQTPGQGLQFLFEYFSETQRNKGNFPGRFSGRQFSNSRSEMNVSTLELGDSALYLCASSATSVGNEQFFGPGTRLTVL.

J is TRBJ2-5 and V is TRBV4-2, with a weak D call TRBD1 (6 bases). The CDR3 consists of 15 residues. V lost 0 bases and J 2 bases, leaving 10 bases between the germline ends. Germline V CDR1 and CDR2: LGHNA, YNFKEQ. The CDR3 region has the DNA TGTGCCAGCAGCCAAGACCCCGGACAGCAAGAGACCCAGTACTTC. It yields the protein CASSQDPGQQETQYF.

The chain recombines TRBV28 with TRBJ2-1; tentative D call: TRBD2 (5 bases). The V end was cut by 3 bases, the J end by 2 bases, with 17 bases between. From germline, CDR1 is MDHEN and CDR2 SYDVKM. The CDR3 loop spans 17 amino acids. This CDR3 is CASSFQWISGAYNEQFF. DNA for the CDR3: TGTGCCAGCAGTTTTCAGTGGATCAGCGGCGCCTACAATGAGCAGTTCTTC.

This clonotype occurred a few times. This sequence joins TRBV5-6 and TRBJ1-2; 9 nucleotides agree with TRBD1. This CDR3 spans 15 amino acids. CDR1 and CDR2 from the germline V gene are SGHDT and YYEEEE. V lost 0 bases, J lost 2 bases, and 2 bases stayed unmatched. CDR3 sequence (DNA): TGTGCCAGCAGCTTGGGAGGACAGGGGAACTATGGCTACACCTTC. Translated, it gives CASSLGGQGNYGYTF.

This clonotype has a handful of counts. The rearrangement joins TRBV5-6 to TRBJ2-2, with TRBD2 identical over 13 bases. CDR1 and CDR2 from the germline V gene are SGHDT and YYEEEE. The CDR3 sequence is 18 residues long. Germline trimming cut 6 bases from V and 1 base from J; bases unmatched to any gene: 9. The chain's CDR3 is CASTWPGTSGKNTGELFF. The CDR3 DNA reads as TGTGCCAGCACCTGGCCCGGGACTAGCGGGAAGAACACCGGGGAGCTGTTTTTT.

The chain couples TRBV6-5 to TRBJ2-1; D call uncertain. Looked up from germline, CDR1 is MNHEY and CDR2 is SVGAGI. The V end was cut by 2 bases, the J end by 6 bases, with 11 bases between. The CDR3 contains 14 residues. The CDR3 loop reads CASSYPARSNEQFF. CDR3 in DNA: TGTGCCAGCAGTTACCCGGCTAGAAGCAATGAGCAGTTCTTC.

There are a few counts of this clonotype. The CDR3 reads CASRPDSAFYEQYF. The CDR3 bases are TGTGCCAGCAGACCCGACTCCGCCTTCTACGAGCAGTACTTC. The gene calls are TRBV12-3 or TRBV12-4 and TRBJ2-7; D is uncertain. The CDR3 runs 14 residues. Trimming left V 6 bases short and J 3 bases short, with 15 bases between.

This clonotype has at least ten counts. V gene TRBV28 combines with J gene TRBJ2-1, with TRBD2 matching 12 bases. The trim removed 6 bases at V and 8 bases at J, leaving 5 bases unmatched. Germline V gene data show CDR1 as MDHEN and CDR2 as SYDVKM. CDR3 length equals 14 residues. CDR3 residues: CASSRGLAGYEQFF. In nucleotides, the CDR3 is TGTGCCAGCAGCCGTGGACTAGCGGGATATGAGCAGTTCTTC. The full variable domain, its missing parts supplied by reference TRBV28 and TRBJ2-1, is DVKVTQSSRYLVKRTGEKVFLECVQDMDHENMFWYRQDPGLGLRLIYFSYDVKMKEKGDIPEGYSVSREKKERFSLILESASTNQTSMYLCASSRGLAGYEQFFGPGTRLTVL.

This clonotype occurred a few times. J is TRBJ2-2 and V is TRBV2; 10 bases fit TRBD2. Germline V gives CDR1 SNHLY, CDR2 FYNNEI. The CDR3 has 15 residues. V lost 4 bases and J lost 8; bases outside the gene matches: 7. The CDR3 reads CASSAASGSSGELFF. In nucleotides, the CDR3 is TGTGCCAGCAGTGCGGCTAGCGGGAGTTCGGGGGAGCTGTTTTTT.

The V and J genes are TRBV29-1 and TRBJ2-1, with 9 bases fitting TRBD2. Germline loops: CDR1 SQVTM, CDR2 ANQGSEA. The CDR3 runs 15 residues. Trimming took 1 base from V and 9 from J; bases not matched to a gene: 10. CDR3 region: CSVEGGSSGMTEQFF. As DNA, the CDR3 is TGCAGCGTTGAAGGAGGATCTAGCGGGATGACTGAGCAGTTCTTC.

The V and J genes are TRBV4-2 and TRBJ2-5; 7 nucleotides line up with TRBD1. The V gene's germline CDR1 is LGHNA and CDR2 YNFKEQ. The CDR3 is made up of 15 amino acids. The J segment lost 1 base and the V segment lost 2 bases, leaving 4 bases of the junction unmatched. The CDR3 sequence is CASSQMTGSQETQYF. The CDR3 DNA sequence: TGTGCCAGCAGCCAAATGACAGGGTCCCAAGAGACCCAGTACTTC.

This clonotype occurred a few times. This sequence joins TRBV29-1 and TRBJ2-1; D might be TRBD1 (6 bases). Germline V lookup: CDR1 SQVTM, CDR2 ANQGSEA. CDR3 length equals 15 residues. Between the trimmed V and J ends, which lost 5 bases and 4 bases, there was a span of 18 bases. For the CDR3, the DNA is TGCAGCGTTAACCCACAGGGCCTGAGGTACAATGAGCAGTTCTTC. It yields the protein CSVNPQGLRYNEQFF.

V and J are TRBV27 and TRBJ1-5; D unresolved. Trimming cost V 5 bases and J 2 bases, with 13 bases left between them. There are 15 residues in the CDR3. CDR1 and CDR2 from the germline V gene are MNHEY and SMNVEV (reference sequence). CDR3 DNA: TGTGCCAGCAGTCGCTCCTTTTTTGGCAATCAGCCCCAGCATTTT. Translating gives CASSRSFFGNQPQHF.

This clonotype has a count of ten or more. The chain has TRBV5-6 and TRBJ1-1; 7 bases agree with TRBD1. This CDR3 region has 13 residues. Germline lookup yields CDR1 SGHDT and CDR2 YYEEEE. With 4 bases clipped from V and 3 bases from J, the junction kept 3 bases outside the gene matches. The CDR3 protein is CASSPDRDTEAFF. CDR3 bases: TGTGCCAGCAGCCCCGACAGGGACACTGAAGCTTTCTTT.

The chain combines TRBV19 with TRBJ1-2; D is unclear. The V and J ends lost 1 base and 2 bases respectively, with 5 bases between them. The CDR3 contains 13 residues. Germline V gene lookup returns CDR1 LNHDA and CDR2 SQIVND (reference sequence). The CDR3 DNA sequence: TGTGCCAGTAGTATAGGCAGGAACTATGGCTACACCTTC. It is translated as CASSIGRNYGYTF.

The sample holds a few counts of this clonotype. V and J are TRBV7-2 and TRBJ2-5; D is perhaps TRBD1 or TRBD2 (5 bases each). V was clipped by 5 bases and J by 4 bases, with 14 bases between them. Germline V gives CDR1 SGHTA, CDR2 FQGNSA. This CDR3 is 14 amino acids long. The chain's CDR3 is CASSTSRAGETQYF. CDR3 nucleotide sequence: TGTGCCAGCAGCACCAGCAGGGCGGGAGAGACCCAGTACTTC.

This clonotype was recorded at least ten times. V gene TRBV9 combines with J gene TRBJ2-3; D uncertain. The CDR3 has 15 amino acids. The germline CDR1 and CDR2 sequences are SGDLS and YYNGEE. With 0 bases removed from V and 2 bases from J, the gap between germline ends came to 10 bases. The CDR3, as DNA: TGTGCCAGCAGCGTAGACCCGGCCCTCACAGATACGCAGTATTTT. It codes for CASSVDPALTDTQYF.

The V call is TRBV7-2, the J call TRBJ2-7; TRBD2 is a possible D gene (7 bases). The CDR3 runs 14 residues. Trimming shortened V by 3 bases and J by 5 bases, and 14 bases separated the two germline ends. Germline assignment: CDR1 SGHTA and CDR2 FQGNSA. The CDR3 reads CASSLGGRAHEQYF. The DNA of the CDR3 is TGTGCCAGCAGCTTGGGGGGGCGGGCCCACGAGCAGTACTTC.

This sequence joins TRBV4-2 and TRBJ2-7; TRBD1 is a possible D gene (6 bases). Per germline, CDR1 LGHNA and CDR2 YNFKEQ. Trimming shortened V by 0 bases and J by 2 bases, and 14 bases separated the two germline ends. This CDR3 has 16 residues. CDR3 region: CASSQEGTSIPYEQYF. In DNA form, the CDR3 reads TGTGCCAGCAGCCAAGAAGGGACAAGCATCCCCTACGAGCAGTACTTC.

This clonotype was seen a few times. The chain employs TRBV9 and TRBJ1-6; D is uncertain. V gave up 0 bases and J gave up 8 bases, with 6 bases separating them. CDR1 and CDR2 from the germline V gene are SGDLS and YYNGEE. This CDR3 contains 13 residues. DNA of the CDR3: TGTGCCAGCAGCGTAGCTGGGGATTCACCCCTCCACTTT. It is translated as CASSVAGDSPLHF.

This clonotype was counted at least ten times. The rearrangement links TRBV20-1 to TRBJ2-1; 7 bases match TRBD2. Germline assignment: CDR1 DFQATT and CDR2 SNEGSKA (reference sequence). Trimming removed 3 bases from V and 8 bases from J; junction bases left unmatched: 16. CDR3 length equals 16 residues. The DNA for the CDR3 is TGCAGTGCTAGGATGCGGGGGTCCCGGATTTTATATGAGCAGTTCTTC. Its translation: CSARMRGSRILYEQFF.

A remark on this clonotype: One end of the junction fails to match germline, which may point to a read error. The V call is TRBV7-2, the J call TRBJ2-7; D possibly corresponds to TRBD2 (6 bases). Germline CDR1 and CDR2: SGHTA and FQGNSA. The CDR3 length is 10 residues. CDR3 protein: CAELPAGKPF. The CDR3 bases are TGTGCCGAGCTTCCGGCGGGGAAACCGTTC.

This clonotype was recorded only once. The chain combines TRBV4-3 with TRBJ2-1; 7 positions match TRBD1. Germline V lookup: CDR1 LGHNA, CDR2 YSLEER. The J segment lost 5 bases and the V segment lost 4 bases, leaving 11 bases of the junction unmatched. The CDR3 totals 16 residues. CDR3 in amino acids: CASSPLEGTANNEQFF. In DNA form, the CDR3 reads TGCGCCAGCAGCCCCCTCGAGGGGACAGCGAACAATGAGCAGTTCTTC.

This clonotype was counted between two and nine times. Germline is not matched at one junction end, which may reflect a read error. The chain recombines TRBV4-1 with TRBJ1-5; tentatively, D is TRBD1 (5 bases). The CDR3 loop spans 17 amino acids. From germline, CDR1 is MGHRA and CDR2 YSYEKL. The CDR3 loop is CASTPREGVLGNQPQQF. The CDR3 nucleotides read TGCGCCAGCACCCCCCGGGAAGGGGTTTTAGGCAATCAGCCCCAGCAATTT.

This clonotype was observed many times. The chain uses TRBV10-1 and TRBJ2-1, with 13 bases matching TRBD2. V dropped 5 bases and J dropped 10; count of bases not matched to a gene: 8. CDR3 length: 15 amino acids. The germline V gene has CDR1 WNHNN and CDR2 SYGVQD (reference sequence). CDR3 residues: CASSPSLAGGREQFF. CDR3 bases: TGCGCCAGCAGTCCTTCACTAGCGGGAGGGCGGGAGCAGTTCTTC.

This rearrangement joins TRBV6-2 or TRBV6-3 to TRBJ2-2, with TRBD2 matching 7 bases. Germline CDR1 is MNHEY and CDR2 is SVGEGT. The CDR3 runs to 15 residues. Trimming took 7 bases from V and 1 from J; bases not matched to a gene: 6. CDR3 coding DNA: TGTGCCAGCACCTTGCTAGCGGTGAACACCGGGGAGCTGTTTTTT. Amino acids: CASTLLAVNTGELFF.

This clonotype has just a few counts. The rearrangement links TRBV5-6 to TRBJ1-1; D remains unclear. Trimming removed 4 bases from V and 5 bases from J, with 9 bases in between. CDR1 and CDR2 from the germline V gene are SGHDT and YYEEEE. The CDR3 consists of 12 residues. The CDR3 spells CASSHTLTEAFF. CDR3 nucleotide sequence: TGTGCCAGCAGCCATACACTAACTGAAGCTTTCTTT.

The chain carries TRBV12-3 or TRBV12-4 and TRBJ2-7, with unresolved D. V gave up 8 bases and J gave up 6 bases, with 14 bases separating them. There are 12 residues in the CDR3. The CDR3 coding sequence is TGTGCCAGCTCGTCGTACCCGGTCGAGCAGTACTTC. It is translated as CASSSYPVEQYF.